Shown below are 26 T cell receptor beta chains from a single sample sequenced in a study of blood T cell repertoires in COVID-19. Here immunoSEQ multiplex PCR was the method, and the copy in TCRdb shows in-frame clones only, minus some. This table has about 270,000 clones, just under 90% appearing once. The sample consisted of PBMCs or T cells enriched from blood (not recorded which). These TCRs come from a woman under 40 with acute COVID-19.

The rearrangement uses TRBV11-2 and TRBJ2-2; TRBD2 agrees at 9 bases. V gave up 7 bases and J gave up 3 bases; unmatched junction bases: 6. The CDR3 contains 15 residues. The germline CDR1 and CDR2 sequences are SGHAT and FQNNGV. The CDR3 DNA is TGTGCCAGCAACTTCATAGCGGGAGACACCGGGGAGCTGTTTTTT. Translating gives CASNFIAGDTGELFF.

The J gene is TRBJ2-1, the V gene TRBV15; tentatively, D is TRBD1 (6 bases). Germline CDR1 and CDR2: LNHNV and YYDKDF (reference sequence). This CDR3 has 14 residues. Trimming removed 2 bases from V and 9 bases from J, with 14 bases in between. CDR3 protein: CATSRTTGIGEQFF. The CDR3 nucleotides are TGTGCCACCAGCAGAACTACAGGGATCGGTGAGCAGTTCTTC.

As regards this clone: This sample includes further DNA sequences coding for the same CDR3. The V and J genes are TRBV9 and TRBJ2-1; TRBD2 matches 7 bases. The CDR3 is made up of 15 amino acids. V lost 1 base, J lost 4 bases, and 5 bases stayed unmatched. Germline assignment: CDR1 SGDLS and CDR2 YYNGEE. Here the CDR3 reads CASSVLADSYNEQFF. The CDR3 nucleotides are TGTGCCAGCAGCGTACTAGCGGACTCTTACAATGAGCAGTTCTTC.

The rearrangement joins TRBV9 to TRBJ2-5, with TRBD2 matching over 8 bases. The germline V gene has CDR1 SGDLS and CDR2 YYNGEE. The CDR3 extends over 16 amino acids. V lost 0 bases and J lost 5; bases outside the gene matches: 9. In DNA form, the CDR3 reads TGTGCCAGCAGCGTAGAAGCGGGAGTTTCGCAGGAGACCCAGTACTTC. As protein: CASSVEAGVSQETQYF.

The chain joins TRBV11-3 to TRBJ1-1, with D possibly matching TRBD1 (5 bases). CDR3 length: 13 amino acids. Germline V gene sequence: CDR1 SGHNT, CDR2 YENEEA. V was shortened by 5 bases and J by 1 base, with 8 bases between the two germline ends. This CDR3 is CASSRGENTEAFF. CDR3 sequence (DNA): TGTGCCAGCAGCCGGGGGGAGAACACTGAAGCTTTCTTT.

The chain couples TRBV5-1 to TRBJ2-1; TRBD2 is a possible D gene (6 bases). V lost 0 bases to trimming and J lost 1 base, with 8 bases between them. From germline, CDR1 is SGHRS and CDR2 YFSETQ. The CDR3 consists of 15 residues. The CDR3 DNA is TGCGCCAGCAGCTTGGGGGGACTTTCCTACAATGAGCAGTTCTTC. It specifies CASSLGGLSYNEQFF.

This clone was picked up one time. The V gene is TRBV30, the J gene TRBJ2-1; TRBD1 matches at 7 bases. The V gene end was trimmed by 4 bases and the J gene end by 1 base; junction bases not matched to a gene: 7. Germline V gives CDR1 GTSNPN, CDR2 SVGIG (reference sequence). The length of the CDR3 is 15 residues. This chain's CDR3 is CAWIRTDRSYNEQFF. The CDR3 DNA reads as TGTGCCTGGATTCGAACGGACAGGTCCTACAATGAGCAGTTCTTC.

The genes are TRBV19 and TRBJ2-7, with a tentative D call TRBD1 (5 bases). V lost 10 bases to trimming and J lost 0 bases, with 22 bases between them. Germline V CDR1 and CDR2: LNHDA, SQIVND (reference sequence). The CDR3 extends over 16 amino acids. The CDR3 loop reads CATSKGAPAISYEQYF. CDR3 DNA: TGTGCCACCAGCAAAGGGGCGCCGGCGATCTCCTACGAGCAGTACTTC.

The genes are TRBV6-1 and TRBJ2-7; D unresolved. This CDR3 contains 16 residues. Deletions cut 2 bases from V and 1 base from J, with 15 bases between. Germline CDR1 and CDR2: MNHNS and SASEGT. The CDR3 nucleotides read TGTGCCAGCAGTGAATTTTTGACTTCCTTATCCTACGAGCAGTACTTC. This sequence encodes CASSEFLTSLSYEQYF.

V is TRBV2 and J is TRBJ2-7, with 7 bases matching TRBD1. Trimming removed 5 bases from V and 1 base from J; junction bases left unmatched: 8. CDR3 length equals 15 residues. Per germline, CDR1 SNHLY and CDR2 FYNNEI. Here the CDR3 reads CASSTGTANSYEQYF. CDR3 coding DNA: TGTGCCAGCAGTACAGGGACAGCCAATTCCTACGAGCAGTACTTC.

The J gene is TRBJ1-1, the V gene TRBV9; D is perhaps TRBD1 (5 bases). Germline-derived CDR1 and CDR2 are SGDLS and YYNGEE. The CDR3 consists of 15 residues. V was pared by 4 bases and J by 3 bases, with 16 bases between. The CDR3 coding sequence is TGTGCCAGCAGCCCGAGGACGGGGGAGGACACTGAAGCTTTCTTT. Amino acids: CASSPRTGEDTEAFF.

The chain recombines TRBV9 with TRBJ2-4, with 8 bases matching TRBD2. The germline gives CDR1 SGDLS, CDR2 YYNGEE. The CDR3 consists of 16 residues. The V and J ends lost 3 bases and 3 bases, in that order; junction bases with no gene match: 8. This CDR3 reads CASSAGGSGDKNIQYF. CDR3 in DNA: TGTGCCAGCAGCGCGGGGGGGTCAGGTGACAAAAACATTCAGTACTTC.

The genes are TRBV4-2 and TRBJ2-1, with a possible D match to TRBD2 (6 bases). V lost 5 bases to trimming and J lost 6 bases, with 17 bases between them. The CDR3 runs 15 residues. The germline V gene encodes CDR1 LGHNA and CDR2 YNFKEQ. The chain's CDR3 is CASSLEPAGPNEQFF. CDR3 DNA sequence: TGTGCCAGCAGCTTGGAGCCAGCGGGCCCCAATGAGCAGTTCTTC.

V gene TRBV27 combines with J gene TRBJ1-5; no firm D call. Trimming took off 3 bases at V and 5 bases at J, with 8 bases between the two ends. The CDR3 is 13 residues long. The germline V gene has CDR1 MNHEY and CDR2 SMNVEV (reference sequence). CDR3 residues: CASSLLADQPQHF. The DNA of the CDR3 is TGTGCCAGCAGTTTGTTGGCGGATCAGCCCCAGCATTTT.

This chain uses TRBV4-3 with TRBJ2-7, with 9 bases fitting TRBD2. V lost 0 bases to trimming and J lost 4 bases; unmatched junction nucleotides: 7. The CDR3 consists of 16 residues. The germline CDR1 and CDR2 sequences are LGHNA and YSLEER. Here the CDR3 DNA reads TGCGCCAGCAGCCAAGAAATCCCCCTAGCGGGATACGAGCAGTACTTC. Protein: CASSQEIPLAGYEQYF.

The rearrangement uses TRBV27 and TRBJ1-5, with D maybe TRBD1 (5 bases). Per germline, CDR1 MNHEY and CDR2 SMNVEV (reference sequence). The V and J ends lost 7 bases and 0 bases respectively, with 10 bases between them. The CDR3 covers 14 residues. In DNA form, the CDR3 reads TGTGCCAGCAACTCAGGGTTTAGCAATCAGCCCCAGCATTTT. This encodes CASNSGFSNQPQHF.

The V call is TRBV5-1, the J call TRBJ1-2; D unclear. Trimming took 1 base from V and 7 from J, leaving 11 bases between them. Looked up from germline, CDR1 is SGHRS and CDR2 is YFSETQ. The CDR3 covers 13 residues. CDR3 in amino acids: CASSLTSEFGYTF. CDR3 sequence (DNA): TGCGCCAGCAGCTTGACCTCGGAGTTTGGCTACACCTTC.

The chain joins TRBV7-8 to TRBJ2-7, with 9 bases identical to TRBD2. The CDR3 contains 16 residues. Germline V gene lookup returns CDR1 SGHVS and CDR2 FQNEAQ. J was trimmed by 1 base and V by 5 bases; bases with no gene match: 9. The DNA of the CDR3 is TGTGCCAGCAGCCAGACTAGCGGACCCAGATCCTACGAGCAGTACTTC. Its protein product is CASSQTSGPRSYEQYF.

This chain connects TRBV5-6 to TRBJ2-7; unclear D gene. The CDR3 totals 11 residues. V lost 2 bases and J 7 bases, leaving 7 bases between the germline ends. CDR1 SGHDT and CDR2 YYEEEE come from the germline V gene. CDR3 protein: CASSFQLEQYF. The DNA of the CDR3 is TGTGCCAGCAGCTTTCAACTAGAGCAGTACTTC.

The rearrangement joins TRBV2 to TRBJ2-3, with 14 bases aligning to TRBD2. CDR1 is SNHLY and CDR2 is FYNNEI in the germline V gene. Unmatched junction bases numbered 3, after V lost 3 bases and J lost 4 bases. This CDR3 has 16 amino acids. The CDR3 region has the DNA TGTGCCAGCAGTGACGGGACTAGCGGGAGTGCAGATACGCAGTATTTT. It yields the protein CASSDGTSGSADTQYF.

The chain recombines TRBV5-8 with TRBJ1-2; 10 nucleotides align to TRBD1. This CDR3 is built from 19 residues. The germline gives CDR1 SGHTS, CDR2 YDEGEE. With V trimmed by 0 bases and J by 2 bases, 13 bases remained unmatched. The CDR3 nucleotides read TGTGCCAGCAGCTTGGAGCCTCGTGACAGGGGGCGCCGAAACTATGGCTACACCTTC. Encoded protein: CASSLEPRDRGRRNYGYTF.

V usage is TRBV30 and J usage is TRBJ2-7; perhaps TRBD2 as D (6 bases). V dropped 3 bases and J dropped 0 bases, with 9 bases sitting between them. Germline V gene sequence: CDR1 GTSNPN, CDR2 SVGIG (reference sequence). The CDR3 covers 13 residues. The CDR3 reads CAWSGGSSYEQYF. The CDR3 coding sequence is TGTGCCTGGAGCGGAGGGAGCTCCTACGAGCAGTACTTC.

The chain carries TRBV6-1 and TRBJ2-7; a possible D gene is TRBD2 (6 bases). Germline values: CDR1 MNHNS, CDR2 SASEGT. The CDR3 runs to 13 residues. Deletions cut 3 bases from V and 4 bases from J, with 10 bases between. The CDR3, as DNA: TGTGCCAGCAGTGAGCAGCGGGCGTACGAGCAGTACTTC. Amino acid sequence: CASSEQRAYEQYF.

The chain links TRBV5-1 to TRBJ2-1; no firm D call. Germline CDR1 reads SGHRS; CDR2 reads YFSETQ. CDR3 length: 13 amino acids. V was trimmed by 3 bases and J by 7 bases, leaving 11 bases between them. The CDR3 sequence: CASSSTPMNEQFF. In nucleotides, the CDR3 is TGCGCCAGCAGCTCGACACCCATGAATGAGCAGTTCTTC.

The V call is TRBV9, the J call TRBJ2-7; possible D gene TRBD2, 5 bases. Germline V gives CDR1 SGDLS, CDR2 YYNGEE. The CDR3 has 14 amino acids. Trimming removed 0 bases from V and 3 bases from J, with 10 bases in between. DNA of the CDR3: TGTGCCAGCAGCGTAGGATACGGAGGCTACGAGCAGTACTTC. Amino acids: CASSVGYGGYEQYF.

The chain carries TRBV19 and TRBJ1-4; D gene uncertain. CDR3 length: 15 residues. V lost 5 bases, J lost 8 bases, and 18 bases lay in between. Germline V lookup: CDR1 LNHDA, CDR2 SQIVND (reference sequence). The CDR3 DNA reads as TGTGCCAGTAGTCGGTTGAGTTCGATTGAGGAAAAACTGTTTTTT. It is translated as CASSRLSSIEEKLFF. Full variable domain (remainder filled in from reference TRBV19 and TRBJ1-4): DGGITQSPKYLFRKEGQNVTLSCEQNLNHDAMYWYRQDPGQGLRLIYYSQIVNDFQKGDIAEGYSVSREKKESFPLTVTSAQKNPTAFYLCASSRLSSIEEKLFFGSGTQLSVL.